These T cell receptor beta chains were read from a single sample in a study of identical twins. From the 5' RACE reads, TCRdb called clonotypes with MiXCR, one entry per CDR3 protein. The sample comprises hundreds of thousands of distinct CDR3 sequences, around an eighth of which are singletons, and around 1.5% rests with the top ten. This sample also belongs to another study, concerning yellow fever vaccine responses in identical twins.

The sequenced sample consisted of PBMCs. These TCRs come from a woman younger than 30 in good health. CDR3s include the opening cysteine and the closing phenylalanine or tryptophan. Size is stated for part of the rows, as once, few or many counts, or as a class when the clone is expanded.

11	few	TRBV20-1	CSASSGPEAFF
18	many	TRBV28	CASSLKFRGAGPLYGYTF
14	few	TRBV11-2	CASSLERGNSPLHF
15	NA	TRBV4-1	CASSPSGGFQETQYF
14	NA	TRBV7-6	CASSNRDLQETQYF
15	many	TRBV4-1	CASSQVGTSGNTIYF
19	few	TRBV4-1	CASSLRAGTSGSSYNEQFF
17	many	TRBV3-1	CASSQEPTGPYNTEAFF
13	NA	TRBV24-1	CATSLGYYNEQFF
15	NA	TRBV6-1	CACLRGTWESETQYF
14	many	TRBV7-9	CASSLAGENYGYTF
13	few	TRBV24-1	CATSEGKSDEQFF
15	few	TRBV9	CASSTTGVAYYEQYF
15	few	TRBV5-6	CASSLWDRDSGELFF
15	few	TRBV5-1	CASSLGSAPYYEQYF
13	NA	TRBV24-1	CAASKGGGYEQYF
17	NA	TRBV27	CASSPRAGTSNTGELFF
16	NA	TRBV4-1	CASSQESPGSQETQYF
15	NA	TRBV20-1	CSARAPHPAYNEQFF
17	many	TRBV7-8	CASSLRVREGTYNEQFF
16	NA	TRBV5-1	CASSLLSGRALYEQFF
15	NA	TRBV3-1	CASRRTGLGQETQYF
14	few	TRBV20-1	CSASETGGGQPQHF
16	few	TRBV10-3	CAIKQRQVEETGELFF
16	NA	TRBV6-5	CASSYSAGQITDTQYF
15	NA	TRBV3-1	CASSPLIGREYEQYF
14	few	TRBV20-1	CSARARGTNYGYTF
13	few	TRBV11-1	CASRKTGNQPQHF
14	NA	TRBV4-1	CASSPRPYRNEQFF
13	few	TRBV20-1	CSAPQRSTDTQYF
17	many	TRBV12-3/TRBV12-4	CASSFDTPFPSTDTQYF
13	NA	TRBV18	CASSPLEHYGYTF
12	NA	TRBV29-1	CSVEGGGNEQFF
14	NA	TRBV7-8	CASSLIQDPNEQFF
15	NA	TRBV6-2/TRBV6-3	CASSYGQRRTDTQYF
15	many	TRBV10-3	CAIGPTHISYNEQFF
17	NA	TRBV7-6	CASSPSLAGGTTGELFF
13	NA	TRBV7-9	CASSHPTGDEQYF
14	few	TRBV10-2	CASTYTGAWETQYF
14	few	TRBV6-2/TRBV6-3	CASSPSGIWTEAFF
15	NA	TRBV3-1	CASSPTTATNEKLFF
13	many	TRBV10-2	CASTAGMNTEAFF
16	few	TRBV3-1	CASSQEPYRRAYEQYF
16	NA	TRBV12-3/TRBV12-4	CASSMSGASRGHEQFF
13	NA	TRBV7-3	CASSLVGVSEQYF
16	NA	TRBV28	CASSLLSGQGENEQFF
18	many	TRBV11-1	CASSLRLGDGEETDTQYF